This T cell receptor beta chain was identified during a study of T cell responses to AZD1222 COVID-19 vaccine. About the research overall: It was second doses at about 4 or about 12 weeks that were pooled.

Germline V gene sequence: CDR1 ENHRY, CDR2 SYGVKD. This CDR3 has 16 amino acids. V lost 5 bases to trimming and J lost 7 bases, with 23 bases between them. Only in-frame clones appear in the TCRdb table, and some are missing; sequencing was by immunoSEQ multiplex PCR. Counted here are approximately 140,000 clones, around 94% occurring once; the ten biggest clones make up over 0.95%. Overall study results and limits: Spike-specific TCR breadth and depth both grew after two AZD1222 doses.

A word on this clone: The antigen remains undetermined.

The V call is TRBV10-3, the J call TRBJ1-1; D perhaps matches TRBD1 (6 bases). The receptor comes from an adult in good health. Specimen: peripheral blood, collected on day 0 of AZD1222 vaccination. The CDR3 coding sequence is TGTGCCATCAGTCGACAGGTTCGATTTGACTTTGGTGAAGCTTTCTTT. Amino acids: CAISRQVRFDFGEAFF.